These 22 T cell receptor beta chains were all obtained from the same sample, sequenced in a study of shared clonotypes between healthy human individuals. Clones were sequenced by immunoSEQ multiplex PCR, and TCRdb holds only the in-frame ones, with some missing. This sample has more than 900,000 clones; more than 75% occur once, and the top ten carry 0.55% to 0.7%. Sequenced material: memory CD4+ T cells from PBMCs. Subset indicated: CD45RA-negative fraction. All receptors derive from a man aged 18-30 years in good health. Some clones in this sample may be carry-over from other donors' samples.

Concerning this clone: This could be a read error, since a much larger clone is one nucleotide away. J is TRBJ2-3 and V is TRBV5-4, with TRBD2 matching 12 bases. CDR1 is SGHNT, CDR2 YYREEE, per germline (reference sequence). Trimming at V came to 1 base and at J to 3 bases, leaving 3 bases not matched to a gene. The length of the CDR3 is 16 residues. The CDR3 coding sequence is TGTGCCAGCAGCTTGAGACTAGCGGGAGAGACAGATACGCAGTATTTT. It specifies CASSLRLAGETDTQYF.

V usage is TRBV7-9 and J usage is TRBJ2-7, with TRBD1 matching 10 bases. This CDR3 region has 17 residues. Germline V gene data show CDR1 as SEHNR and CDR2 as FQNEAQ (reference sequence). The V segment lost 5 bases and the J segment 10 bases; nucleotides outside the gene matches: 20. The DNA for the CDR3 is TGTGCCAGCAGCATGAGGCTAGTAGGTGACAGGGGGCTCGAACAGTACTTC. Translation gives CASSMRLVGDRGLEQYF.

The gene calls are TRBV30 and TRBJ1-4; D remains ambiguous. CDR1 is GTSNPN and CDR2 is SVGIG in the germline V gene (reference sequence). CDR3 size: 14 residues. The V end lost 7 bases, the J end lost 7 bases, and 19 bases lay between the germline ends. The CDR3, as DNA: TGTGCCTTCTCAGACGGGGTTTTAATTGAAAAACTGTTTTTT. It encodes CAFSDGVLIEKLFF.

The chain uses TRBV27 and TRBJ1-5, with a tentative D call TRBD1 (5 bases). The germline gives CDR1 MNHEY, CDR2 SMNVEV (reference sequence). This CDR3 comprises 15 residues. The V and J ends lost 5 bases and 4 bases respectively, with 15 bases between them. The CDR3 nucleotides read TGTGCCAGCAGTCCCTTAGGGGAGCAGAATCAGCCCCAGCATTTT. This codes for CASSPLGEQNQPQHF.

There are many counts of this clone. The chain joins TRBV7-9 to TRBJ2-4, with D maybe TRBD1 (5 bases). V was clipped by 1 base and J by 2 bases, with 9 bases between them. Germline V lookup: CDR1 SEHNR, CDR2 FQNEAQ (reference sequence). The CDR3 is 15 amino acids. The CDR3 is CASSLVRGTKNIQYF. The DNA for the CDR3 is TGTGCCAGCAGCTTAGTAAGGGGTACCAAAAACATTCAGTACTTC.

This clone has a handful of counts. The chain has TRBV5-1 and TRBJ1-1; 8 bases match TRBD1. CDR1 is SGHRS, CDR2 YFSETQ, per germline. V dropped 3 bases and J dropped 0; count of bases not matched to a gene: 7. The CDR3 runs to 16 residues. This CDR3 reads CASSYTDRGVNTEAFF. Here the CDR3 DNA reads TGCGCCAGCAGCTACACTGACAGGGGTGTGAACACTGAAGCTTTCTTT.

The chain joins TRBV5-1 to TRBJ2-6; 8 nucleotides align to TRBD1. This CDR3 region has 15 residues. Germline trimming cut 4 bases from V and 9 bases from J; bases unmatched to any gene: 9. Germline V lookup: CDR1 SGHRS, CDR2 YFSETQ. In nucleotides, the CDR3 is TGCGCCAGCAGCCCGGGACAGGAAGCATACAACGTCCTGACTTTC. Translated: CASSPGQEAYNVLTF. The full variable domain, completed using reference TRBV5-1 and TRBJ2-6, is KAGVTQTPRYLIKTRGQQVTLSCSPISGHRSVSWYQQTPGQGLQFLFEYFSETQRNKGNFPGRFSGRQFSNSRSEMNVSTLELGDSALYLCASSPGQEAYNVLTFGAGSRLTVL.

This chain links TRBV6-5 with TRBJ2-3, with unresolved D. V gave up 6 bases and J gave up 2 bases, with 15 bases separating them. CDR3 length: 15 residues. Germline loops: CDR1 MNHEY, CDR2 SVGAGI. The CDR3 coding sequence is TGTGCCAGCAGCACACGGGCGGCTACCACAGATACGCAGTATTTT. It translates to CASSTRAATTDTQYF.

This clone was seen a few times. CDR3 region: CASRRTSGRAGGKNEQFF. For the CDR3, the DNA is TGTGCCAGCAGGAGGACTAGCGGGAGGGCCGGTGGGAAAAATGAGCAGTTCTTC. The gene calls are TRBV2 and TRBJ2-1; TRBD2 aligns across 15 bases. This CDR3 is 18 amino acids long. Germline V lookup: CDR1 SNHLY, CDR2 FYNNEI. V lost 6 bases and J lost 7; bases outside the gene matches: 13.

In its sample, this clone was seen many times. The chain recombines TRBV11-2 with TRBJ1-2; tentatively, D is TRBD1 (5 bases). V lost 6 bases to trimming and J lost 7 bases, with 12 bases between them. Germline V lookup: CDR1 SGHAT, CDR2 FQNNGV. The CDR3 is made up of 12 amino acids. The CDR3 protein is CASRSRGFGYTF. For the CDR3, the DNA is TGTGCCAGCAGATCAAGGGGATTTGGCTACACCTTC.

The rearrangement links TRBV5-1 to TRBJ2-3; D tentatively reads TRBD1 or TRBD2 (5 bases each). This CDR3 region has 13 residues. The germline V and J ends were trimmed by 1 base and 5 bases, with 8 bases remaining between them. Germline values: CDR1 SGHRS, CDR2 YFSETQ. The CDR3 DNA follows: TGCGCCAGCAGCTTGCAGGGAGAAGATACGCAGTATTTT. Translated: CASSLQGEDTQYF.

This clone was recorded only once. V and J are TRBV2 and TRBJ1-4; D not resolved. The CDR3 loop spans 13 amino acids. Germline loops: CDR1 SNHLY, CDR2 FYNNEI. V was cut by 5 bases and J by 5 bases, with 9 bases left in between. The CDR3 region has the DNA TGTGCCAGCAGTCTTGTCGAGAATGAAAAACTGTTTTTT. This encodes CASSLVENEKLFF.

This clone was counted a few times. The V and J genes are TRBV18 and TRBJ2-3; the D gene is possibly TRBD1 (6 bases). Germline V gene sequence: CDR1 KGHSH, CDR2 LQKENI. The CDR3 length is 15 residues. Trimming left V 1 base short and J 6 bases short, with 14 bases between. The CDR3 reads CASSPRAGARDTQYF. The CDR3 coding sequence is TGTGCCAGCTCACCACGAGCAGGGGCGAGGGATACGCAGTATTTT.

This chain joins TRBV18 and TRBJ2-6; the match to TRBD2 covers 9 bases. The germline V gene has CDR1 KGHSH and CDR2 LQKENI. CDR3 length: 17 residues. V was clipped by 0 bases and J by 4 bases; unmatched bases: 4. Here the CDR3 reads CASSPPGLARGANVLTF. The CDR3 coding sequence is TGTGCCAGCTCACCACCGGGACTAGCCCGCGGGGCCAACGTCCTGACTTTC.

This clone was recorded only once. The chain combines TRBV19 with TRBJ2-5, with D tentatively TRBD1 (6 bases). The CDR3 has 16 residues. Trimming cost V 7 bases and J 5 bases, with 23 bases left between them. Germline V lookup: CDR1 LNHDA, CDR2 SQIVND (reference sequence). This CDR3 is CASTPSVNRDLETQYF. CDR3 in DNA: TGTGCCAGTACCCCGTCGGTGAACAGGGATTTGGAGACCCAGTACTTC.

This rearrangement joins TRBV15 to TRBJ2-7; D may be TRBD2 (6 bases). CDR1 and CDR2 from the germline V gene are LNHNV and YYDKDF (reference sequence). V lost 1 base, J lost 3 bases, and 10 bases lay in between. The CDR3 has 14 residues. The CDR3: CATSRAGLNYEQYF. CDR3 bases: TGTGCCACCAGCAGAGCGGGACTTAACTACGAGCAGTACTTC.

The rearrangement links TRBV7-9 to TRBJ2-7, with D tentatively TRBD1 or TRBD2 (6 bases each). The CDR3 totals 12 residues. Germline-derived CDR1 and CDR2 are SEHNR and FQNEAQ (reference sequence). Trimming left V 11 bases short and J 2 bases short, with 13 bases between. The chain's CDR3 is CAGGGDPYEQYF. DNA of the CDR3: TGTGCCGGGGGCGGGGACCCCTACGAGCAGTACTTC. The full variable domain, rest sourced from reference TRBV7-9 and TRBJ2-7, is DTGVSQNPRHKITKRGQNVTFRCDPISEHNRLYWYRQTLGQGPEFLTYFQNEAQLEKSRLLSDRFSAERPKGSFSTLEIQRTEQGDSAMYLCAGGGDPYEQYFGPGTRLTVT.

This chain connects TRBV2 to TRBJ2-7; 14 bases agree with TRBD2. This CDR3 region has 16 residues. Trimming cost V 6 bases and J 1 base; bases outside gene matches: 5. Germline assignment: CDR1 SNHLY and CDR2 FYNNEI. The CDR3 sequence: CASRLGLAGVSYEQYF. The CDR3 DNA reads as TGTGCCAGCAGACTGGGACTAGCGGGAGTGTCCTACGAGCAGTACTTC.

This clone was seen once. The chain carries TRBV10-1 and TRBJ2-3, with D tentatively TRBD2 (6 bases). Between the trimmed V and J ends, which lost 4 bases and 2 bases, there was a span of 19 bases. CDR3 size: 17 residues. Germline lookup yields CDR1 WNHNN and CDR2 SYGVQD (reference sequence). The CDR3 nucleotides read TGCGCCAGCAGTGGTGGTAGGGAGGAACGTTACACAGATACGCAGTATTTT. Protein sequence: CASSGGREERYTDTQYF.

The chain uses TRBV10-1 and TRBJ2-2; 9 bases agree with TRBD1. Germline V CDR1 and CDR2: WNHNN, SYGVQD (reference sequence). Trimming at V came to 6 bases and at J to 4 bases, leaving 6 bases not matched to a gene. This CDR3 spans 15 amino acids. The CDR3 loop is CASSSGQGLTGELFF. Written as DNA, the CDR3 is TGCGCCAGCAGCTCCGGACAGGGGCTCACCGGGGAGCTGTTTTTT.

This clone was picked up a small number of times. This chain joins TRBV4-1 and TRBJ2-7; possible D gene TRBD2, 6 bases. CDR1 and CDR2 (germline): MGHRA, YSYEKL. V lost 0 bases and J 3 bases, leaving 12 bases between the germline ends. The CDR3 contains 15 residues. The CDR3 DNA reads TGCGCCAGCAGCCAAGAAGATACTAGCAACTACGAGCAGTACTTC. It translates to CASSQEDTSNYEQYF.

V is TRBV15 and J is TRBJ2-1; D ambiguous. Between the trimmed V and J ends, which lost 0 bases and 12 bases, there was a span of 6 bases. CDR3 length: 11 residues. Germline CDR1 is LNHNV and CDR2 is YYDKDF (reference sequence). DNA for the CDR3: TGTGCCACCAGCAGAGATGGCCGGCAGTTCTTC. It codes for CATSRDGRQFF.